This T cell receptor (beta chain) is from a study of PD-1 blockade in classical Hodgkin lymphoma. Specified time point: cycle 4 day 1 (C4D1), after 6 weeks of nivolumab. After autologous stem cell transplantation all patients relapsed, and prior brentuximab vedotin exposure differed between cohorts. Germline CDR1 is MDHEN and CDR2 is SYDVKM. Trimming at V came to 5 bases and at J to 1 base, leaving 8 bases not matched to a gene. The CDR3 runs to 16 residues. Method: immunoSEQ multiplex PCR; TCRdb's copy keeps in-frame clones and lacks some. Of approximately 100,000 clones detected, more than 80% appear once; the ten largest clones hold approximately 17%.

The sequences come from peripheral blood mononuclear cells (PBMCs), collected before the fourth cycle of nivolumab. The receptor's source is a human donor with classical Hodgkin lymphoma. This chain links TRBV28 with TRBJ2-7; 10 bases are a match to TRBD1. The CDR3, as DNA: TGTGCCAGCAGTGACGACAGGGGGCGCGGTTCCTACGAGCAGTACTTC. It specifies CASSDDRGRGSYEQYF.